This T cell receptor beta chain was documented in a study of lymphopenia after photon versus proton radiotherapy (dated by TCRdb to the late 2010s). Regarding the complete study: In patients with gastrointestinal tumors who developed high-grade lymphopenia, the study compared the immunological effects of photon radiation therapy with those of proton radiation therapy. The cohort comprised about 20 patients with gastrointestinal tumors who received either photon or proton therapy and then developed lymphopenia. The goal of the study was to describe how the two radiation modalities differ in their effects on the immune system.

Paper-wide results and their limitations: The survival association was assessed only in patients who died, and the authors presented better survival with proton therapy as a possibility rather than a demonstrated result. After the lymphocyte count nadir, photon-treated repertoires showed oligoclonal expansion, especially of CD8+ Temra cells, which drove the drop in diversity. Relative stability during treatment was observed in proton-treated patients, whereas loss of naive T cells and TCR diversity and gain of effector/memory populations were observed in photon-treated patients. Across the cohort, among patients who died, a greater drop in TCR diversity after the nadir was inversely correlated with overall survival time.

Libraries were prepared through the immunoSEQ multiplex PCR assay. Deep sequencing of rearranged TCR beta loci, alongside multiparametric flow cytometry, was used to profile T cell repertoires. In its TCRdb copy, this immuneACCESS table keeps in-frame sequences only and misses some clones. Where compared with another copy, unresolved V genes explain less than half of these, and the others have no known cause. The sample table lists about 24,000 clones, approximately 88% of them with a count of one. Together, the top ten hold about 22% of the sample. Regarding this clone: Its antigen is still unknown. No base quality information exists; no much larger clone differs at one position.

According to the germline V gene, CDR1 reads SGHVS and CDR2 reads FQNEAQ. Including the terminal cysteine and phenylalanine, the CDR3 comprises 16 residues. Only the CDR3 portion is preserved as DNA: 48 bases, with reading frame beginning at the first base. V is reduced by 5 bases and J by 0 bases, leaving a spacing of 14 bases between them. The receptor's source is a man aged 40-49 years with gastric cancer. Recombination connected TRBV7-8 to TRBJ2-1; TRBD1 is perhaps the D gene, given 6 matching bases. Sequenced here: peripheral blood, sampled from a patient treated with photon-based radiotherapy. The bases are TGTGCCAGCAGCCCCCGGGACAAGAGCTCCTACAATGAGCAGTTCTTC. The resulting protein is CASSPRDKSSYNEQFF.